Following are 21 T cell receptor beta chains from one sample sequenced in a study of blood T cell repertoires in COVID-19. Produced via immunoSEQ multiplex PCR; TCRdb's table is partial and in-frame only. The table lists about 170,000 clones, around four fifths of them singletons. Sample: PBMCs or T cells enriched from blood (not recorded which). The receptors here all came from a woman between 50 and 59 years old in a cohort exposed to, infected with or recovered from COVID-19 (not recorded which).

V and J are TRBV18 and TRBJ1-2; TRBD1 is a possible D gene (5 bases). CDR1 is KGHSH and CDR2 is LQKENI in the germline V gene. The V end was cut by 2 bases, the J end by 5 bases, with 12 bases between. The CDR3 has 14 residues. The CDR3 loop reads CASSPETGGYGYTF. The CDR3 DNA follows: TGTGCCAGCTCACCAGAAACAGGAGGGTATGGCTACACCTTC.

Only one count was recorded for this clone. The chain combines TRBV7-9 with TRBJ2-4, with 8 bases lining up with TRBD1. V lost 5 bases, J lost 8 bases, and 14 bases stayed unmatched. Germline assignment: CDR1 SEHNR and CDR2 FQNEAQ (reference sequence). This CDR3 spans 16 amino acids. CDR3 region: CASSRDQGADWDIQYF. The CDR3 coding sequence is TGTGCCAGCAGCCGCGACCAGGGGGCAGATTGGGACATTCAGTACTTC. Using reference TRBV7-9 and TRBJ2-4 for the parts outside the CDR3, the full variable domain is DTGVSQNPRHKITKRGQNVTFRCDPISEHNRLYWYRQTLGQGPEFLTYFQNEAQLEKSRLLSDRFSAERPKGSFSTLEIQRTEQGDSAMYLCASSRDQGADWDIQYFGAGTRLSVL.

This chain connects TRBV6-5 to TRBJ2-1, with TRBD2 identical over 10 bases. Germline assignment: CDR1 MNHEY and CDR2 SVGAGI. CDR3 length: 15 amino acids. The junction had 6 bases not matched to a gene; V was cut back by 4 bases and J by 6 bases. The CDR3 bases are TGTGCCAGCAGTTCTCTCATAGCGGGGGGCAATGAGCAGTTCTTC. Protein: CASSSLIAGGNEQFF.

The rearrangement links TRBV30 to TRBJ1-1, with TRBD1 as a possible D gene (6 bases). CDR3 length: 12 residues. In germline, CDR1 is GTSNPN, CDR2 SVGIG (reference sequence). V was pared by 2 bases and J by 5 bases, with 9 bases between. In DNA form, the CDR3 reads TGTGCCTGGAGTCAGGGGAGAACTGAAGCTTTCTTT. It is translated as CAWSQGRTEAFF.

V and J are TRBV4-1 and TRBJ2-7, with D possibly being TRBD1 (6 bases). This CDR3 is built from 16 residues. The germline V and J ends were trimmed by 4 bases and 3 bases, with 19 bases remaining between them. Germline CDR1 reads MGHRA; CDR2 reads YSYEKL. The CDR3 spells CASSLAGSSGVYEQYF. The CDR3, as DNA: TGCGCCAGCAGCCTAGCTGGATCGTCAGGGGTCTACGAGCAGTACTTC.

The CDR3 spells CASSQLAGANTGELFF. In nucleotides, the CDR3 is TGTGCCAGCAGCCAGTTGGCGGGGGCAAACACCGGGGAGCTGTTTTTT. The rearrangement joins TRBV11-2 to TRBJ2-2, with D perhaps matching TRBD2 (7 bases). The V gene's germline CDR1 is SGHAT and CDR2 FQNNGV. The length of the CDR3 is 16 residues. V was cut by 5 bases and J by 2 bases, with 15 bases left in between.

V and J are TRBV2 and TRBJ1-1; D possibly corresponds to TRBD1 (6 bases). The germline gives CDR1 SNHLY, CDR2 FYNNEI. The V end was cut by 6 bases, the J end by 1 base, with 9 bases between. The CDR3 has 13 amino acids. CDR3 loop: CASRADRNTEAFF. The CDR3 DNA reads as TGTGCCAGCAGGGCGGACAGGAACACTGAAGCTTTCTTT.

This sequence joins TRBV7-3 and TRBJ2-1; 9 bases map to TRBD2. The CDR3 contains 15 residues. CDR1 is SGHTA, CDR2 FQGTGA, per germline. V shed 5 bases, J shed 4 bases, and the junction held 6 bases outside the gene matches. The CDR3 bases are TGTGCCAGCAGCCGTAATAGCGGGAGTTACAATGAGCAGTTCTTC. This sequence encodes CASSRNSGSYNEQFF.

With regard to this clone: The sample holds other DNA sequences that translate to the same CDR3. This chain connects TRBV3-1 (or the pseudogene TRBV3-2) to TRBJ2-7; 14 nucleotides agree with TRBD2. The CDR3 consists of 15 residues. Trimming cost V 4 bases and J 4 bases; bases outside gene matches: 3. CDR1 and CDR2 from the germline V gene are LGHDT and YNNKEL (reference sequence). CDR3 loop: CASSPGLAGAYEQYF. As DNA, the CDR3 is TGTGCCAGCAGCCCGGGACTAGCGGGAGCTTACGAGCAGTACTTC.

This chain uses TRBV25-1 with TRBJ2-7; no definite D call. The CDR3 extends over 11 amino acids. Deletions cut 6 bases from V and 7 bases from J, with 10 bases between. CDR1 MGHDK and CDR2 SYGVNS come from the germline V gene. The CDR3 sequence is CASSPSREQYF. In DNA, the CDR3 is TGTGCCAGCAGCCCCTCGCGGGAGCAGTACTTC.

The gene calls are TRBV15 and TRBJ2-3; 14 bases line up with TRBD2. The CDR3 is 16 amino acids. V gave up 3 bases and J gave up 2 bases; unmatched junction bases: 1. Germline V CDR1 and CDR2: LNHNV, YYDKDF (reference sequence). The DNA for the CDR3 is TGTGCCACCAGCAGGGGACTAGCGGGGGCCACAGATACGCAGTATTTT. This encodes CATSRGLAGATDTQYF.

This sequence joins TRBV28 and TRBJ1-1; possible D gene TRBD1, 6 bases. The CDR3 consists of 14 residues. Trimming cost V 5 bases and J 2 bases, with 12 bases left between them. CDR1 and CDR2 (germline): MDHEN, SYDVKM. For the CDR3, the DNA is TGTGCCAGCAGTCAGAGGGGGGGAAACACTGAAGCTTTCTTT. Translated, it gives CASSQRGGNTEAFF.

There are a few counts of this clone. CDR3: CASNNGGGARETQYF. As DNA, the CDR3 is TGTGCCAGCAATAATGGCGGGGGGGCTCGGGAGACCCAGTACTTC. The V call is TRBV27, the J call TRBJ2-5, with 9 bases identical to TRBD2. The CDR3 length is 15 residues. Per the germline V gene, CDR1 is MNHEY and CDR2 is SMNVEV (reference sequence). After removal of 7 bases from V and 5 bases from J, the junction contained 11 bases not matched to a gene.

The chain combines TRBV3-1 (or the pseudogene TRBV3-2) with TRBJ2-7; 12 nucleotides agree with TRBD2. The CDR3 covers 16 residues. The junction had 8 bases not matched to a gene; V was cut back by 4 bases and J by 4 bases. Per germline, CDR1 LGHDT and CDR2 YNNKEL (reference sequence). CDR3 amino acids: CASSPRTSGASYEQYF. CDR3 coding DNA: TGTGCCAGCAGCCCCAGGACTAGCGGGGCCTCATACGAGCAGTACTTC.

This clone was counted only a few times. This chain joins TRBV6-6 and TRBJ1-3; 7 bases are a match to TRBD1. CDR1 is MNHNY and CDR2 is SVGAGI in the germline V gene (reference sequence). With 6 bases clipped from V and 6 bases from J, the junction kept 17 bases outside the gene matches. The CDR3 covers 17 residues. CDR3 sequence reads: CASSRTGNKGQKNTIYF. The CDR3 DNA follows: TGTGCCAGCAGCCGAACGGGAAACAAGGGACAGAAAAACACCATATATTTT.

The chain has TRBV7-2 and TRBJ1-2, with 7 bases that match TRBD1. Germline assignment: CDR1 SGHTA and CDR2 FQGNSA. The CDR3 is 16 amino acids. The V segment lost 5 bases and the J segment 3 bases; nucleotides outside the gene matches: 12. The CDR3 nucleotides read TGTGCCAGCAGCCCGGAGACAGGGAGACGGGACTATGGCTACACCTTC. Its protein product is CASSPETGRRDYGYTF.

J is TRBJ2-5 and V is TRBV7-2; 11 bases align to TRBD1. The CDR3 length is 15 residues. CDR1 SGHTA and CDR2 FQGNSA come from the germline V gene. V shed 4 bases and J 5 bases; nucleotides not matched to a gene: 6. CDR3 sequence reads: CASSSGQGAPETQYF. The CDR3 bases are TGTGCCAGCAGCTCCGGACAGGGGGCGCCGGAGACCCAGTACTTC.

The chain couples TRBV9 to TRBJ2-1; D remains ambiguous. The CDR3 is 14 residues long. The germline V gene encodes CDR1 SGDLS and CDR2 YYNGEE. V was trimmed by 0 bases and J by 9 bases, leaving 13 bases between them. The CDR3 DNA sequence: TGTGCCAGCAGCGTAGCTACGTTCACGGGTGAGCAGTTCTTC. Its translation: CASSVATFTGEQFF.

This clone came up once. This chain links TRBV24-1 with TRBJ2-1; 7 bases agree with TRBD2. The ends lost 2 bases at V and 6 bases at J; junction bases unmatched: 9. CDR1 is KGHDR and CDR2 is SFDVKD in the germline V gene. The CDR3 runs 16 residues. Written as DNA, the CDR3 is TGTGCCACCAGTGATTACAAGCGGGATAAGGGCAATGAGCAGTTCTTC. Protein product: CATSDYKRDKGNEQFF.

This sequence joins TRBV7-8 and TRBJ1-2, with 7 bases that match TRBD1. Looked up from germline, CDR1 is SGHVS and CDR2 is FQNEAQ. V trimming: 6 bases; J trimming: 8 bases; junction bases outside the gene matches: 6. This CDR3 is 12 amino acids long. DNA of the CDR3: TGTGCCAGCAGTACAACAGGGGAAGGCTACACCTTC. Translating it yields CASSTTGEGYTF.

CDR3 amino acids: CASSPGGHPTYNEQFF. The CDR3 region has the DNA TGTGCCAGCAGCCCGGGGGGCCACCCGACCTACAATGAGCAGTTCTTC. The V and J genes are TRBV19 and TRBJ2-1, with a weak D call TRBD2 (7 bases). V lost 9 bases, J lost 2 bases, and 20 bases lay in between. In germline, CDR1 is LNHDA, CDR2 SQIVND (reference sequence). The CDR3 runs to 16 residues.